A selection of T cell receptor beta chains follows, all from one sample in a study of glioma-infiltrating T cells. TCRdb reprocessed the multiplex PCR reads with MiXCR, giving one entry per CDR3 protein. The data hold 400,000 or so distinct CDR3 sequences, with about 40% observed a single time. Material for sequencing was glioma tissue, nonneoplastic brain tissue, or PBMCs (not recorded which). The source of these receptors is a human donor with low-grade glioma or glioblastoma, undergoing nonglioma brain surgery, or in good health (not recorded which). Each CDR3 is given with its conserved first and last residue. D genes are given only for firm matches. Clone size is stated in some rows and not others, as once, few, many or a class when expanded.

CDR3aa	CDR3nt	d_gene	len	j_gene	abundance	v_gene
CSARGRTGQGYGYTF	TGCAGTGCTAGAGGGAGGACGGGGCAGGGCTATGGCTACACCTTC	.	15	TRBJ1-2	.	TRBV20-1
CSARRRARSDSPLHF	TGCAGTGCTAGAAGGCGGGCCCGGAGTGATTCACCCCTCCACTTT	.	15	TRBJ1-6	few	TRBV20-1
CATHTRPTYNEQFF	TGTGCCACCCACACCAGGCCCACCTACAATGAGCAGTTCTTC	.	14	TRBJ2-1	many	TRBV28
CASSQLEASYSYEQYF	TGTGCCAGCAGCCAACTCGAAGCGTCCTACTCCTACGAGCAGTACTTC	.	16	TRBJ2-7	few	TRBV4-2
CACGRAGANVLTF	TGTGCCTGCGGGCGTGCTGGGGCCAACGTCCTGACTTTC	.	13	TRBJ2-6	.	TRBV27
CASSSRREDQPQHF	TGTGCCAGCAGCTCCCGACGAGAGGATCAGCCCCAGCATTTT	.	14	TRBJ1-5	many	TRBV7-2
CATSRDLGNQPQHF	TGTGCCACCAGCAGAGATCTGGGCAATCAGCCCCAGCATTTT	.	14	TRBJ1-5	many	TRBV15
CASSRGAWAGHYEQYF	TGCGCCAGCAGCCGAGGCGCTTGGGCAGGGCATTACGAGCAGTACTTC	.	16	TRBJ2-7	.	TRBV4-3
CASRPPGTRSAEAFF	TGTGCCAGCAGACCACCAGGCACCCGCAGCGCTGAAGCTTTCTTT	.	15	TRBJ1-1	.	TRBV28
CSATPGQALYEQYF	TGCAGTGCTACTCCGGGACAGGCCCTATACGAGCAGTACTTC	TRBD1	14	TRBJ2-7	.	TRBV20-1
CSARDRLAGVADQYF	TGCAGTGCTAGAGATCGGCTGGCGGGAGTGGCCGATCAGTACTTC	TRBD2	15	TRBJ2-7	.	TRBV20-1
CSARPSPETQYF	TGCAGTGCTAGACCATCCCCGGAGACCCAGTACTTC	.	12	TRBJ2-5	many	TRBV20-1
CSARGQGSTDTQYF	TGCAGTGCTAGGGGACAGGGAAGCACAGATACGCAGTATTTT	TRBD1	14	TRBJ2-3	many	TRBV20-1
CSAREISQEIGGYTF	TGCAGTGCTAGAGAGATATCCCAGGAAATTGGTGGCTACACCTTC	.	15	TRBJ1-2	.	TRBV20-1
CASSIGGGGSTDTQYF	TGTGCCAGCAGCATTGGAGGGGGCGGGAGCACAGATACGCAGTATTTT	.	16	TRBJ2-3	.	TRBV5-4
CASSLGQGYGGNQPQHF	TGTGCCAGCAGCTTAGGACAGGGCTATGGGGGCAATCAGCCCCAGCATTTT	TRBD1	17	TRBJ1-5	.	TRBV7-2
CSAQLDTRGGTEAFF	TGCAGTGCTCAACTCGACACGAGAGGGGGCACTGAAGCTTTCTTT	.	15	TRBJ1-1	.	TRBV20-1
CASTQDGGLGNQPQHF	TGCGCCAGCACCCAAGATGGGGGGTTGGGGAATCAGCCCCAGCATTTT	.	16	TRBJ1-5	.	TRBV4-1
CAISESTSGSQDTQYF	TGTGCCATCAGTGAGTCCACTAGCGGGAGTCAAGATACGCAGTATTTT	TRBD2	16	TRBJ2-3	.	TRBV10-3
CASSFGSGSSYNEQFF	TGTGCCAGCAGCTTCGGTAGCGGAAGCTCCTACAATGAGCAGTTCTTC	.	16	TRBJ2-1	.	TRBV7-3
CASSPLAGGYNEQFF	TGTGCCAGCAGTCCCCTAGCGGGAGGCTACAATGAGCAGTTCTTC	TRBD2	15	TRBJ2-1	many	TRBV18
CASSQVGDYEQYF	TGTGCCAGCAGCCAGGTAGGGGACTACGAGCAGTACTTC	.	13	TRBJ2-7	.	TRBV7-2
CASSPLGRETQYF	TGTGCCAGCAGCCCCCTCGGTAGGGAGACCCAGTACTTC	.	13	TRBJ2-5	many	TRBV27
CAISEGTGIQPEHF	TGTGCCATCAGTGAGGGGACAGGGATTCAGCCCGAGCATTTT	TRBD1	14	TRBJ1-5	.	TRBV10-3
CASSSRQGAVWSSYNEQFF	TGTGCCAGCAGTTCCAGACAGGGGGCAGTTTGGAGCTCCTACAATGAGCAGTTCTTC	TRBD1	19	TRBJ2-1	many	TRBV6-2/TRBV6-3
CASSLEGHADTQYF	TGTGCCAGCAGTTTGGAGGGTCATGCAGATACGCAGTATTTT	.	14	TRBJ2-3	few	TRBV12-3/TRBV12-4
CASSFRGGETQYF	TGTGCCAGCAGTTTCCGGGGCGGGGAGACCCAGTACTTC	.	13	TRBJ2-5	many	TRBV28
CASLQEGEQYF	TGTGCCAGCCTTCAGGAGGGTGAGCAGTACTTC	.	11	TRBJ2-7	many	TRBV28
CASSLTGSVKEQFF	TGTGCCAGCAGCCTTACCGGGAGTGTCAAAGAGCAGTTCTTC	.	14	TRBJ2-1	.	TRBV3-1
CASSYSPDLVLANTDTLYF	TGTGCCAGCAGTTACTCGCCTGACCTCGTTCTAGCGAACACAGATACGCTGTATTTT	.	19	TRBJ2-3	.	TRBV6-6
CASSLRRTGGTISYNEQFF	TGTGCCAGCAGTTTACGTCGAACAGGGGGAACAATTTCCTACAATGAGCAGTTCTTC	TRBD1	19	TRBJ2-1	.	TRBV27
CSASSSHSYEQYF	TGCAGTGCTAGCTCTAGCCACTCCTACGAGCAGTACTTC	.	13	TRBJ2-7	few	TRBV20-1
CASVGTSRIEQFF	TGTGCCAGCGTCGGGACTAGTCGTATTGAGCAGTTCTTC	TRBD2	13	TRBJ2-1	few	TRBV25-1
CASSLGPTSSKGSDTQYF	TGTGCCAGCAGCTTGGGTCCGACTAGCTCTAAAGGTTCCGATACGCAGTATTTT	TRBD2	18	TRBJ2-3	.	TRBV5-8
CASRRAAAGTQETQYF	TGTGCCAGCAGGCGGGCAGCGGCGGGCACCCAAGAGACCCAGTACTTC	.	16	TRBJ2-5	.	TRBV5-4
CASSQTGRIDSYEQYF	TGTGCCAGCAGCCAAACAGGGAGAATCGACTCCTACGAGCAGTACTTC	.	16	TRBJ2-7	.	TRBV4-2